Shown below are 26 T cell receptor beta chains from a single sample sequenced in a study of T cells in Graves' hyperthyroidism and ophthalmopathy. TCR beta CDR3 regions were amplified from RNA transcripts. During a first-round RT-PCR of the TCR CDR3, the HTBI primer set was used. TCRdb called the multiplex PCR reads again in MiXCR, with one record for every CDR3 protein. The sample has roughly 700,000 distinct CDR3 sequences; about 14% are singletons. Sample: blood. The origin of the receptors is a woman under 30 with Graves' hyperthyroidism.

In its sample, this clonotype was seen many times. V and J are TRBV5-5 and TRBJ2-5; 8 bases match TRBD1. CDR1 SGHKS and CDR2 YYEKEE come from the germline V gene (reference sequence). The CDR3 loop spans 15 amino acids. V shed 1 base, J shed 2 bases, and the junction held 4 bases outside the gene matches. The CDR3 DNA is TGTGCCAGCAGCTTGTATTGGACAGGGCAAGAGACCCAGTACTTC. It encodes CASSLYWTGQETQYF. Full variable domain (rest looked up from reference TRBV5-5 and TRBJ2-5): DAGVTQSPTHLIKTRGQQVTLRCSPISGHKSVSWYQQVLGQGPQFIFQYYEKEERGRGNFPDRFSARQFPNYSSELNVNALLLGDSALYLCASSLYWTGQETQYFGPGTRLLVL.

This clonotype was counted ten times or more. V is TRBV2 and J is TRBJ1-3, with D unclear. The CDR3 consists of 15 residues. Trimming cost V 7 bases and J 0 bases, with 13 bases left between them. CDR1 is SNHLY, CDR2 FYNNEI, per germline. The CDR3 bases are TGTGCCAGCAACACCGACTGGAGCTCTGGAAACACCATATATTTT. Translated: CASNTDWSSGNTIYF.

This clonotype was detected many times. The chain combines TRBV2 with TRBJ2-1; 10 nucleotides match TRBD1. The CDR3 runs 15 residues. V shed 10 bases, J shed 3 bases, and the junction held 9 bases outside the gene matches. Germline values: CDR1 SNHLY, CDR2 FYNNEI. In DNA form, the CDR3 reads TGTGCCACAAAGACCGGGACAGGGGACTACAATGAGCAGTTCTTC. It is translated as CATKTGTGDYNEQFF.

This chain uses TRBV4-1 with TRBJ2-5, with 7 bases aligning to TRBD2. This CDR3 has 18 amino acids. CDR1 MGHRA and CDR2 YSYEKL come from the germline V gene. The J segment lost 7 bases and the V segment lost 3 bases, leaving 20 bases of the junction unmatched. The CDR3 protein is CASSHVPSFGRARGTQYF. CDR3 nucleotide sequence: TGCGCCAGCAGCCATGTTCCTAGTTTTGGGAGGGCCCGAGGGACCCAGTACTTC.

This clonotype came up many times. V gene TRBV7-8 combines with J gene TRBJ2-5; D unresolved. The CDR3 is 15 amino acids. The V end lost 4 bases, the J end lost 2 bases, and 14 bases lay between the germline ends. Germline V lookup: CDR1 SGHVS, CDR2 FQNEAQ. CDR3: CASSSLMAKQETQYF. The CDR3 bases are TGTGCCAGCAGCTCCCTTATGGCGAAGCAAGAGACCCAGTACTTC.

The rearrangement uses TRBV11-3 and TRBJ2-1; TRBD1 matches 8 bases. The CDR3 consists of 17 residues. Germline lookup yields CDR1 SGHNT and CDR2 YENEEA. The ends lost 4 bases at V and 8 bases at J; junction bases unmatched: 16. In DNA form, the CDR3 reads TGTGCCAGCAGCTCGCCATATGGGACAGGTTTCTCGGATGAGCAGTTCTTC. Translation gives CASSSPYGTGFSDEQFF.

In this sample, this clonotype turned up many times. J is TRBJ2-1 and V is TRBV11-2; 7 bases are shared with TRBD2. Germline CDR1 is SGHAT and CDR2 is FQNNGV. This CDR3 has 14 amino acids. With V trimmed by 4 bases and J by 9 bases, 9 bases remained unmatched. The CDR3 loop reads CASSSLLAWLEQFF. CDR3 sequence (DNA): TGTGCCAGCAGCTCCCTACTAGCGTGGCTTGAGCAGTTCTTC.

The V gene is TRBV4-3, the J gene TRBJ2-7, with D maybe TRBD2 (6 bases). V lost 5 bases and J lost 4, with 18 bases in between. Germline CDR1 is LGHNA and CDR2 is YSLEER. The CDR3 has 15 amino acids. The CDR3 region has the DNA TGCGCCAGCAGCTTCAAGCGTGGCGGGGATTACGAGCAGTACTTC. Protein: CASSFKRGGDYEQYF.

This clonotype came up many times. The chain couples TRBV6-1 to TRBJ2-1, with 10 bases fitting TRBD1. The V gene end was trimmed by 6 bases and the J gene end by 3 bases; junction bases not matched to a gene: 2. Germline V gene lookup returns CDR1 MNHNS and CDR2 SASEGT. This CDR3 spans 14 amino acids. CDR3 protein: CASRGDRGYNEQFF. The DNA of the CDR3 is TGTGCCAGCAGGGGGGACAGGGGCTACAATGAGCAGTTCTTC.

This clonotype has a count of ten or more. The rearrangement joins TRBV11-2 to TRBJ1-1; 8 positions agree with TRBD1. Per germline, CDR1 SGHAT and CDR2 FQNNGV. V shed 5 bases, J shed 0 bases, and the junction held 2 bases outside the gene matches. This CDR3 is built from 14 residues. The CDR3 is CASSRDRLNTEAFF. The CDR3 coding sequence is TGTGCCAGCAGCCGGGACAGGTTGAACACTGAAGCTTTCTTT.

This chain joins TRBV28 and TRBJ2-3; D possibly corresponds to TRBD2 (6 bases). This CDR3 has 16 amino acids. V was pared by 7 bases and J by 1 base, with 18 bases between. From germline, CDR1 is MDHEN and CDR2 SYDVKM. CDR3 nucleotides: TGTGCCAGCAACGTCCCCGGGAGAGGGGGCACAGATACGCAGTATTTT. Its protein is CASNVPGRGGTDTQYF.

For the CDR3, the DNA is TGTGCCAGCGGAAAACATGGGTCACAAGAGACCCAGTACTTC. This codes for CASGKHGSQETQYF. This chain links TRBV7-8 with TRBJ2-5; unclear D gene. Germline V lookup: CDR1 SGHVS, CDR2 FQNEAQ. V lost 8 bases and J lost 2, with 15 bases in between. There are 14 residues in the CDR3.

This clonotype has just a few counts. The chain joins TRBV6-1 to TRBJ1-3; D is unclear. The V and J ends lost 6 bases and 0 bases respectively, with 9 bases between them. CDR3 length: 14 residues. From germline, CDR1 is MNHNS and CDR2 SASEGT. The CDR3 spells CASRAGYSGNTIYF. In nucleotides, the CDR3 is TGTGCCAGCAGGGCGGGGTACTCTGGAAACACCATATATTTT.

CDR3 bases: TGTGCCAGCTCACCACCGAGCCAGGCAGATACGCAGTATTTT. Residues: CASSPPSQADTQYF. J is TRBJ2-3 and V is TRBV18; no firm D call. Germline-derived CDR1 and CDR2 are KGHSH and LQKENI. Trimming shortened V by 0 bases and J by 4 bases, and 8 bases separated the two germline ends. The CDR3 loop spans 14 amino acids.

This clonotype was observed a few times. The gene calls are TRBV20-1 and TRBJ2-2; D unclear. The V gene's germline CDR1 is DFQATT and CDR2 SNEGSKA (reference sequence). The V and J ends lost 3 bases and 5 bases respectively, with 13 bases between them. This CDR3 has 14 amino acids. CDR3: CSARDHRRTGELFF. In DNA form, the CDR3 reads TGCAGTGCTAGGGACCACCGACGGACCGGGGAGCTGTTTTTT.

The chain links TRBV18 to TRBJ2-3; D unclear. The ends were cut back, 8 bases at V and 0 bases at J, with 9 bases in the middle. From germline, CDR1 is KGHSH and CDR2 LQKENI. The CDR3 contains 13 residues. The DNA of the CDR3 is TGTGCCAGCCCAGAGATGAGCACAGATACGCAGTATTTT. Translating it yields CASPEMSTDTQYF.

V usage is TRBV7-2 and J usage is TRBJ2-7, with D possibly being TRBD1 (7 bases). V was shortened by 1 base and J by 0 bases, with 13 bases between the two germline ends. CDR1 is SGHTA and CDR2 is FQGNSA in the germline V gene. The CDR3 has 16 residues. CDR3 sequence reads: CASSLVGQGGSYEQYF. DNA of the CDR3: TGTGCCAGCAGCTTAGTAGGCCAGGGGGGCTCCTACGAGCAGTACTTC.

This chain links TRBV7-9 with TRBJ1-2; D remains ambiguous. Germline CDR1 reads SEHNR; CDR2 reads FQNEAQ (reference sequence). Deletions cut 0 bases from V and 8 bases from J, with 7 bases between. The CDR3 extends over 12 amino acids. CDR3 in amino acids: CASSLAAAGYTF. The CDR3 DNA sequence: TGTGCCAGCAGCTTAGCCGCCGCGGGCTACACCTTC. Looking up the rest from reference TRBV7-9 and TRBJ1-2 gives the full variable domain: DTGVSQNPRHKITKRGQNVTFRCDPISEHNRLYWYRQTLGQGPEFLTYFQNEAQLEKSRLLSDRFSAERPKGSFSTLEIQRTEQGDSAMYLCASSLAAAGYTFGSGTRLTVV.

In regard to this clonotype: Being one base from a much bigger clone, this may be a read error. This chain uses TRBV27 with TRBJ2-3; maybe TRBD2 (7 bases). Between the trimmed V and J ends, which lost 6 bases and 4 bases, there was a span of 17 bases. Germline values: CDR1 MNHEY, CDR2 SMNVEV (reference sequence). CDR3 length: 15 residues. The CDR3 reads CASSADSGGADTQYF. The CDR3, as DNA: TGTGCCAGCAGCGCGGACTCGGGGGGCGCAGATACGCAGTATTTT.

The chain links TRBV12-3 or TRBV12-4 to TRBJ2-7; unclear D gene. Trimming cost V 6 bases and J 0 bases, with 21 bases left between them. The CDR3 covers 17 residues. CDR3 nucleotides: TGTGCCAGCAGCCCCTCCCCCAATGACGGCGACTCCTACGAGCAGTACTTC. It codes for CASSPSPNDGDSYEQYF.

The chain is built from TRBV7-8 and TRBJ2-3, with TRBD2 identical over 7 bases. Looked up from germline, CDR1 is SGHVS and CDR2 is FQNEAQ. This CDR3 contains 14 residues. Losses at the gene ends were 8 bases for V and 1 base for J; bases not matched to a gene: 6. CDR3 nucleotide sequence: TGTGCCAGCGTGGGGGGGGGGGGCACAGATACGCAGTATTTT. The encoded protein is CASVGGGGTDTQYF.

This clonotype was found a few times. The V call is TRBV20-1, the J call TRBJ1-2, with D maybe TRBD1 (6 bases). Germline V CDR1 and CDR2: DFQATT, SNEGSKA (reference sequence). This CDR3 has 13 amino acids. V was pared by 6 bases and J by 3 bases, with 14 bases between. The CDR3 bases are TGCAGTGCCACAGGGTTGTGGGACTATGGCTACACCTTC. This sequence encodes CSATGLWDYGYTF.

The V call is TRBV4-3, the J call TRBJ2-5; D gene uncertain. There are 16 residues in the CDR3. Trimming took 1 base from V and 1 from J, leaving 13 bases between them. Looked up from germline, CDR1 is LGHNA and CDR2 is YSLEER. CDR3 sequence: CASSQGLSYSQETQYF. In DNA, the CDR3 is TGCGCCAGCAGCCAAGGCTTATCCTATAGCCAAGAGACCCAGTACTTC.

This clonotype appeared a few times. The chain uses TRBV28 and TRBJ2-4; 14 positions agree with TRBD2. The J call may be in error: the DNA end matches TRBJ2-1 better. Per the germline V gene, CDR1 is MDHEN and CDR2 is SYDVKM. CDR3 length: 16 residues. CDR3 residues: CASSVGGTSGSIGQFF. For the CDR3, the DNA is TGTGCCAGCAGTGTAGGTGGGACTAGCGGGAGTATCGGTCAGTTCTTC.

There are many counts of this clonotype. The chain uses TRBV5-1 and TRBJ2-1; no definite D call. The CDR3 has 16 amino acids. Germline V CDR1 and CDR2: SGHRS, YFSETQ. Trimming removed 5 bases from V and 1 base from J, with 16 bases in between. In DNA form, the CDR3 reads TGCGCCAGCAGTTCTTCCCCGATACCTTCCTACAATGAGCAGTTCTTC. This sequence encodes CASSSSPIPSYNEQFF.

This clonotype was counted many times. The rearrangement uses TRBV30 and TRBJ1-5; unclear D gene. This CDR3 spans 15 amino acids. The germline V gene encodes CDR1 GTSNPN and CDR2 SVGIG (reference sequence). Trimming left V 3 bases short and J 2 bases short, with 14 bases between. The CDR3 loop is CAWRETGSGNQPQHF. In DNA, the CDR3 is TGTGCCTGGAGGGAGACGGGCTCGGGCAATCAGCCCCAGCATTTT.